A single sample is the source of the 16 T cell receptor beta chains below, sequenced in a study of blood T cells in healthy people across ages. Primers used in a second PCR of roughly 6 to 11 cycles were a sample-barcoded 5' primer and a J-beta primer mix. TCRdb recomputed calls from the 5' RACE reads with MiXCR, one row per CDR3 protein. The data contain 1.4 million to 1.5 million distinct CDR3 sequences, 42% of them singletons. The sample consisted of blood. These receptors all stem from a woman aged 18-29 years in good health.

This clonotype was seen only a few times. The chain joins TRBV29-1 to TRBJ1-1, with D maybe TRBD1 (5 bases). Trimming removed 6 bases at V and 3 bases at J, with 11 bases between. Germline-derived CDR1 and CDR2 are SQVTM and ANQGSEA. The CDR3 is 12 amino acids. DNA of the CDR3: TGCAGCGTGGGTAGACAGCACACTGAAGCTTTCTTT. This encodes CSVGRQHTEAFF.

CDR3 amino acids: CASIPGQGFSYEQYF. CDR3 coding DNA: TGTGCCAGCATCCCGGGACAGGGGTTCAGCTACGAGCAGTACTTC. The rearrangement joins TRBV28 to TRBJ2-5, with TRBD1 identical over 10 bases. Matching the DNA end better, TRBJ2-7 makes the J call doubtful. This CDR3 comprises 15 residues. Germline CDR1 MDHEN, CDR2 SYDVKM.

The chain joins TRBV11-2 to TRBJ2-1; TRBD2 matches 8 bases. The CDR3 spans 13 residues. V lost 8 bases to trimming and J lost 9 bases; unmatched junction nucleotides: 9. Germline V gene lookup returns CDR1 SGHAT and CDR2 FQNNGV. The CDR3: CASGRGLAGEQFF. CDR3 bases: TGTGCCAGCGGCCGGGGTCTAGCGGGTGAGCAGTTCTTC.

V and J are TRBV27 and TRBJ1-2; TRBD1 is a possible D gene (5 bases). Germline loops: CDR1 MNHEY, CDR2 SMNVEV (reference sequence). Trimming shortened V by 3 bases and J by 5 bases, and 22 bases separated the two germline ends. This CDR3 contains 17 residues. The CDR3, as DNA: TGTGCCAGCAGTTTTTTGGGCGGGGGTCTAACCCCTTATGGCTACACCTTC. It specifies CASSFLGGGLTPYGYTF.

J is TRBJ1-1 and V is TRBV28; no definite D call. This CDR3 has 15 residues. Germline values: CDR1 MDHEN, CDR2 SYDVKM. Trimming took 4 bases from V and 0 from J, leaving 12 bases between them. CDR3 loop: CASSYTTVMNTEAFF. The CDR3 DNA sequence: TGTGCCAGCAGTTATACGACGGTGATGAACACTGAAGCTTTCTTT.

Turning to this clonotype: Its ends do not fully match the called genes, so a read error is possible. The chain employs TRBV20-1 and TRBJ1-6, with D possibly TRBD1 on 5 matching bases. CDR3 length equals 13 residues. Germline values: CDR1 DFQATT, CDR2 SNEGSKA (reference sequence). In DNA form, the CDR3 reads TGTAGTGCTAGTGGGGGGGTGAATTCACCCCTCCACTTT. This gives the protein CSASGGVNSPLHF.

This rearrangement joins TRBV11-2 to TRBJ2-3; D remains unclear. There are 13 residues in the CDR3. CDR1 is SGHAT and CDR2 is FQNNGV in the germline V gene. Trimming pared 5 bases from V and 6 bases from J, leaving 12 bases between. For the CDR3, the DNA is TGTGCCAGCAGCCGGTCGCCGAAGGATACGCAGTATTTT. Protein sequence: CASSRSPKDTQYF.

In the case of this clonotype: Since a much larger clone is just one base distant, this may be a read error. The V gene is TRBV5-1, the J gene TRBJ1-1; the match to TRBD1 covers 8 bases. CDR1 and CDR2 from the germline V gene are SGHRS and YFSETQ. The CDR3 contains 14 residues. The CDR3: CASSLGDRNIEAFF. DNA of the CDR3: TGCGCCAGCAGCTTGGGGGACAGGAACATTGAAGCTTTCTTT.

Note on this clonotype: A read error may explain this, as a much larger clone is one base away. The J gene is TRBJ2-3, the V gene TRBV6-5; 8 positions match TRBD2. CDR1 and CDR2 from the germline V gene are MNHEY and SVGAGI. Germline trimming cut 6 bases from V and 1 base from J; bases unmatched to any gene: 3. The CDR3 length is 14 residues. CDR3 in DNA: TGTGCCAGCAGGCGGGGGGTCGGCACAGATACGCAGTATTTT. Its translation: CASRRGVGTDTQYF.

This clonotype was picked up a small number of times. The J gene is TRBJ2-3, the V gene TRBV2; 9 bases match TRBD2. This CDR3 region has 18 residues. V lost 0 bases, J lost 6 bases, and 13 bases stayed unmatched. Germline values: CDR1 SNHLY, CDR2 FYNNEI. In DNA form, the CDR3 reads TGTGCCAGCAGTGAAGCGCTTACGGCGGGAGGGCACCGTGATACGCAGTATTTT. Translation gives CASSEALTAGGHRDTQYF. The full variable domain, completed using reference TRBV2 and TRBJ2-3, is EPEVTQTPSHQVTQMGQEVILRCVPISNHLYFYWYRQILGQKVEFLVSFYNNEISEKSEIFDDQFSVERPDGSNFTLKIRSTKLEDSAMYFCASSEALTAGGHRDTQYFGPGTRLTVL.

The J gene is TRBJ2-3, the V gene TRBV24-1; 13 positions match TRBD2. CDR1 and CDR2 (germline): KGHDR, SFDVKD. Germline trimming cut 4 bases from V and 2 bases from J; bases unmatched to any gene: 5. The CDR3 has 17 residues. The CDR3 is CATSDPLAGGPTDTQYF. The CDR3 DNA sequence: TGTGCCACCAGTGACCCACTAGCGGGAGGGCCCACAGATACGCAGTATTTT.

The chain uses TRBV10-3 and TRBJ2-7, with 12 nucleotides matching TRBD1. The germline V gene has CDR1 ENHRY and CDR2 SYGVKD. CDR3 length: 14 amino acids. V shed 6 bases, J shed 5 bases, and the junction held 5 bases outside the gene matches. CDR3 sequence reads: CAIRTGTGGDEQYF. The CDR3 nucleotides are TGTGCCATCAGGACCGGGACAGGGGGCGACGAGCAGTACTTC.

This clonotype was observed a few times. The chain joins TRBV27 to TRBJ2-4; D is uncertain. The J call may not be correct, given that the DNA end is closer to TRBJ2-7. The CDR3 covers 13 residues. The germline gives CDR1 MNHEY, CDR2 SMNVEV (reference sequence). The CDR3: CASSLVGRGEQYF. The CDR3 coding sequence is TGTGCCAGCAGTTTAGTCGGCAGAGGCGAGCAGTACTTC.

J is TRBJ2-3 and V is TRBV10-3; possible D gene TRBD2, 6 bases. Germline loops: CDR1 ENHRY, CDR2 SYGVKD. Trimming removed 4 bases at V and 2 bases at J, with 13 bases between. CDR3 size: 15 residues. CDR3 in amino acids: CAISALASYTDTQYF. In DNA form, the CDR3 reads TGTGCCATCAGTGCGCTAGCGAGCTACACAGATACGCAGTATTTT.

The chain is built from TRBV5-6 and TRBJ1-1; TRBD1 is a possible D gene (5 bases). This CDR3 has 14 amino acids. V dropped 4 bases and J dropped 4 bases, with 14 bases sitting between them. Germline V CDR1 and CDR2: SGHDT, YYEEEE. This chain's CDR3 is CASSPGGRGTEAFF. The CDR3 DNA reads TGTGCCAGCAGCCCTGGGGGGAGGGGCACTGAAGCTTTCTTT.

This clonotype was counted between two and nine times. At one boundary the junction diverges from the germline segment, which might be a read error. The chain has TRBV20-1 and TRBJ1-2; D remains ambiguous. CDR1 is DFQATT, CDR2 SNEGSKA, per germline (reference sequence). The CDR3 length is 11 residues. CDR3 in amino acids: CLTEPNYGYTF. CDR3 in DNA: TGTCTGACCGAACCTAACTATGGCTACACCTTC.